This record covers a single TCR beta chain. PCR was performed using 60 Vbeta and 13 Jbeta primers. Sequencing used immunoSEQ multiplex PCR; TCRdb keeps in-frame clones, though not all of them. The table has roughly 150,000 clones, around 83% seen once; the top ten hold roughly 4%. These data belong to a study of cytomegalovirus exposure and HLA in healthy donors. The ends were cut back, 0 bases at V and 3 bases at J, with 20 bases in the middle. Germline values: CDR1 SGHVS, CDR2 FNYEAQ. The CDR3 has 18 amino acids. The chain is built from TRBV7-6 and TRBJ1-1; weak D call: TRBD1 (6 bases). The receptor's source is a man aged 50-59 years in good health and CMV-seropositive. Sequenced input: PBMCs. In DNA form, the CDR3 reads TGTGCCAGCAGCTTAGCGGCGAGGGGGGGCTTCGGTGACACTGAAGCTTTCTTT. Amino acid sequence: CASSLAARGGFGDTEAFF.